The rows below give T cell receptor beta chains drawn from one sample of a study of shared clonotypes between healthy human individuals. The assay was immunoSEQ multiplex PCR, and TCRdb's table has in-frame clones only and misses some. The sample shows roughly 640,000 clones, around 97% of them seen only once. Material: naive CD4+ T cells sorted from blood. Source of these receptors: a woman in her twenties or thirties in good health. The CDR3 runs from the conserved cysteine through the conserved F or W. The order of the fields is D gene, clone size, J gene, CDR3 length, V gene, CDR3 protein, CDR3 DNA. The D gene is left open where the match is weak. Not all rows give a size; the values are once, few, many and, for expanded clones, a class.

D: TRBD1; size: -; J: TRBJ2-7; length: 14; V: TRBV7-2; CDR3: CASSLPGGHYEQYF; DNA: TGTGCCAGCAGCTTACCAGGGGGCCACTACGAGCAGTACTTC
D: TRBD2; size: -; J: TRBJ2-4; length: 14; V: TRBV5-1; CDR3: CASSFGEGKNIQYF; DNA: TGCGCCAGCAGCTTCGGGGAGGGGAAAAACATTCAGTACTTC
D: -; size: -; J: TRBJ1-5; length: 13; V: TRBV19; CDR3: CASSIGRDQPQHF; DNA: TGTGCCAGTAGTATAGGCAGGGATCAGCCCCAGCATTTT
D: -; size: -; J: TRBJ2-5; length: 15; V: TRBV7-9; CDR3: CASSFRDTRQETQYF; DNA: TGTGCCAGCAGCTTCAGAGACACAAGACAAGAGACCCAGTACTTC
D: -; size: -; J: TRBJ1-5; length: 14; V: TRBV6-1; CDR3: CASRNGRSNQPQHF; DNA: TGTGCCAGCAGGAACGGCCGCTCCAATCAGCCCCAGCATTTT
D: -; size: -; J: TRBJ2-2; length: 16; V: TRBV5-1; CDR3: CASSLVSGTNTGELFF; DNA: TGCGCCAGCAGCTTGGTTTCAGGAACGAACACCGGGGAGCTGTTTTTT
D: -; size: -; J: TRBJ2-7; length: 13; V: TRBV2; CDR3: CASSVSVLYEQYF; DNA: TGTGCCAGCAGTGTATCAGTTCTCTACGAGCAGTACTTC
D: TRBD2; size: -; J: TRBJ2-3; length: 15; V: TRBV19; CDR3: CASSFLAGGSDTQYF; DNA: TGTGCCAGTTCGTTTTTAGCGGGAGGCTCAGATACGCAGTATTTT
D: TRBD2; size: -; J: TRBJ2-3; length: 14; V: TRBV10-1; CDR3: CASNSGSGTDTQYF; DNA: TGCGCCAGCAATAGCGGGAGTGGCACAGATACGCAGTATTTT
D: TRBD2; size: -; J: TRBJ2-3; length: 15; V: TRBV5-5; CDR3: CASRQILARTDTQYF; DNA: TGTGCCAGCAGGCAAATACTAGCGCGCACAGATACGCAGTATTTT
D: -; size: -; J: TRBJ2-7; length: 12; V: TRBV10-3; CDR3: CAISESPLEQYF; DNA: TGTGCCATCAGTGAGTCGCCGCTAGAGCAGTACTTC
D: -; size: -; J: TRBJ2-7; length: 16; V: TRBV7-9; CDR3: CASSLAPSKSLREQYF; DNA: TGTGCCAGCAGCTTAGCGCCTAGCAAGAGCCTACGAGAGCAGTACTTC
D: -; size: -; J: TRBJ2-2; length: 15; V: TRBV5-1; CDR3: CASSSGRPNTGELFF; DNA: TGCGCCAGCAGCTCGGGACGTCCGAACACCGGGGAGCTGTTTTTT
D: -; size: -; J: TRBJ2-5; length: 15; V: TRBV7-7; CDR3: CASSSGTGNQETQYF; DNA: TGTGCCAGCAGCTCAGGGACGGGAAACCAAGAGACCCAGTACTTC
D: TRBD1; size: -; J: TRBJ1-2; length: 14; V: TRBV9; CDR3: CATGRGQGAYGYTF; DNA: TGTGCCACCGGGCGGGGACAGGGCGCCTATGGCTACACCTTC
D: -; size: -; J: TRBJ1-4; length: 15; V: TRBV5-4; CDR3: CASSRGGATNEKLFF; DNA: TGTGCCAGCAGCCGAGGGGGTGCAACTAATGAAAAACTGTTTTTT
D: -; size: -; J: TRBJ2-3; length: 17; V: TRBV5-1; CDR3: CASSPIVRRTILDTQYF; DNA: TGCGCCAGCAGCCCCATAGTTAGGCGGACCATTTTGGATACGCAGTATTTT
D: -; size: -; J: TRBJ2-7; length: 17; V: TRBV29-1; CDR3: CSVVTLPRGANSYEQYF; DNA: TGCAGCGTTGTTACCCTCCCTCGCGGGGCAAACTCCTACGAGCAGTACTTC
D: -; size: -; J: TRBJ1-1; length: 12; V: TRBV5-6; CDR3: CASRPRGAEAFF; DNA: TGTGCCAGCAGACCAAGGGGGGCTGAAGCTTTCTTT
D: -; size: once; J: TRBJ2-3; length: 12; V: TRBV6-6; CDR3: CASSQSADTQYF; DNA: TGTGCCAGCAGCCAGTCCGCAGATACGCAGTATTTT
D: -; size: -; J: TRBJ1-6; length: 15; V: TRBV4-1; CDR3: CASSQVGRDNSPLHF; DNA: TGCGCCAGCAGCCAAGTGGGACGGGATAATTCACCCCTCCACTTT
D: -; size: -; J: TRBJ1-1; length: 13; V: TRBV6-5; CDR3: CASSYLMNTEAFF; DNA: TGTGCCAGCAGTTACTTGATGAACACTGAAGCTTTCTTT
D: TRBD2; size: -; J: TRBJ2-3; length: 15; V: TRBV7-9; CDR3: CASQNREDGADTQYF; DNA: TGTGCCAGCCAGAACCGGGAGGACGGGGCAGATACGCAGTATTTT
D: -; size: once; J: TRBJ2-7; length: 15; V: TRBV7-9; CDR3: CASSFGEYSGYEQYF; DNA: TGTGCCAGCAGCTTCGGGGAGTATTCTGGCTACGAGCAGTACTTC
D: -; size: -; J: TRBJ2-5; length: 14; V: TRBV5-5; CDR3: CASSSETVFGSQYF; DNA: TGTGCCAGCAGCTCCGAGACAGTATTTGGTTCCCAGTACTTC
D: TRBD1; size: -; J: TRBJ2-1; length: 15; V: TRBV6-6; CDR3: CASSSPGQGYNEQFF; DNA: TGTGCCAGCAGTTCCCCGGGACAGGGCTACAATGAGCAGTTCTTC
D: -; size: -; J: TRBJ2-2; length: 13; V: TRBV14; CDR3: CASSQEPRLELFF; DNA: TGTGCCAGCAGCCAGGAACCGCGGTTAGAGCTGTTTTTT
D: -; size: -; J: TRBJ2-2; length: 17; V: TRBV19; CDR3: CASSNRRAGASPGELFF; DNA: TGTGCCAGTAGTAACCGAAGGGCGGGGGCCAGCCCCGGGGAGCTGTTTTTT
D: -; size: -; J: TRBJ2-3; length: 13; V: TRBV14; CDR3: CASSQDPRGAQYF; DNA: TGTGCCAGCAGCCAAGATCCTCGCGGTGCGCAGTATTTT
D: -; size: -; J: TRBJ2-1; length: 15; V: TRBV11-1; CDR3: CASSPRAGSYNEQFF; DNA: TGTGCCAGCAGCCCCCGAGCGGGCTCCTACAATGAGCAGTTCTTC
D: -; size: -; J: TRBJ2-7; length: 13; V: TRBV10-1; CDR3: CASSESISSEQYF; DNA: TGCGCCAGCAGTGAGTCGATATCTAGCGAGCAGTACTTC
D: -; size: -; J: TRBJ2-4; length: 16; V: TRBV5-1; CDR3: CASSLGGHKSKNIQYF; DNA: TGCGCCAGCAGCCTGGGCGGACATAAGTCCAAAAACATTCAGTACTTC
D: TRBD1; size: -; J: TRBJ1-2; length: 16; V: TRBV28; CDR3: CASRPSPDRYNYGYTF; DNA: TGTGCCAGCAGACCTTCCCCGGACAGGTATAACTATGGCTACACCTTC
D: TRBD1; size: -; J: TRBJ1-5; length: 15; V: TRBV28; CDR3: CASSLTGGGNQPQHF; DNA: TGTGCCAGCAGTCTGACAGGGGGCGGCAATCAGCCCCAGCATTTT
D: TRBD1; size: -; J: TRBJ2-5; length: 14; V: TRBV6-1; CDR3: CASSGGTGQETQYF; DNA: TGTGCCAGCAGTGGAGGGACAGGGCAAGAGACCCAGTACTTC
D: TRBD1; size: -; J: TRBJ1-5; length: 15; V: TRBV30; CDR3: CAWSTTGGDNQPQHF; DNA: TGTGCCTGGAGTACAACAGGGGGTGACAATCAGCCCCAGCATTTT
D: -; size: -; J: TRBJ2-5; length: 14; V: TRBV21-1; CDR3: CASSKGVVLETQYF; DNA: TGTGCCAGCAGCAAAGGGGTAGTACTAGAGACCCAGTACTTC
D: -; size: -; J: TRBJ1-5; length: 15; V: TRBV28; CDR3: CASSYQGRGNQPQHF; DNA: TGTGCCAGCAGTTATCAGGGAAGGGGCAATCAGCCCCAGCATTTT
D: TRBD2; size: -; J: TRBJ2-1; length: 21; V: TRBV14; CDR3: CASSQFPTGEGRVSSYNEQFF; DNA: TGTGCCAGCAGCCAATTTCCAACTGGGGAGGGCCGTGTAAGCTCCTACAATGAGCAGTTCTTC
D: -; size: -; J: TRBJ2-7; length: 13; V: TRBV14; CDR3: CASSRVSRREQYF; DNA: TGTGCCAGCAGCCGAGTCTCCAGGCGCGAGCAGTACTTC
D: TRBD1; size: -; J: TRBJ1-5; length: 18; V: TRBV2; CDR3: CASSSVLTGLGSNQPQHF; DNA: TGTGCCAGCAGTTCCGTACTGACAGGGCTCGGTAGCAATCAGCCCCAGCATTTT
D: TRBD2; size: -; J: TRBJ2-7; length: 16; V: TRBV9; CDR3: CASSPTSGGGSYEQYF; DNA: TGTGCCAGCAGCCCCACTAGCGGGGGAGGATCCTACGAGCAGTACTTC
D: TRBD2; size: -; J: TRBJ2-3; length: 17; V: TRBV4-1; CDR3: CASSQAPSGRPVDTQYF; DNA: TGCGCCAGCAGCCAAGCTCCTAGCGGGAGGCCGGTAGATACGCAGTATTTT
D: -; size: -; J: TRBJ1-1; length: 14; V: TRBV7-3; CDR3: CASSLNRENTEAFF; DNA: TGTGCCAGCAGCTTAAACCGAGAGAACACTGAAGCTTTCTTT
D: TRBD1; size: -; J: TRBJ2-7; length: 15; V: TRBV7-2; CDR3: CASGWGQGTSYEQYF; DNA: TGTGCCAGCGGGTGGGGACAGGGGACCTCCTATGAGCAGTACTTC
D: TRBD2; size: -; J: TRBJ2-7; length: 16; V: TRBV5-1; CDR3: CASSLAYPGLADEQYF; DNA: TGCGCCAGCAGCTTGGCCTATCCGGGACTAGCGGACGAGCAGTACTTC
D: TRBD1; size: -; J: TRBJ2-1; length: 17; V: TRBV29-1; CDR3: CSVETSLAGGVNNEQFF; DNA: TGCAGCGTTGAAACCTCGTTGGCAGGGGGCGTTAATAATGAGCAGTTCTTC
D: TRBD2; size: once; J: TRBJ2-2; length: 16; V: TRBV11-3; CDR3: CASSLTSGRAPGELFF; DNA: TGTGCCAGCAGTTTGACTAGCGGGAGGGCCCCCGGGGAGCTGTTTTTT
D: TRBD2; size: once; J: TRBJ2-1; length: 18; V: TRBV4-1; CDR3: CASSQDLRLSGGRNEQFF; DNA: TGCGCCAGCAGCCAAGATCTTAGACTTTCGGGAGGGCGCAATGAGCAGTTCTTC
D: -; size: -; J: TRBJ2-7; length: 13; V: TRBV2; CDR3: CASNRDFGYEQYF; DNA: TGTGCCAGCAACCGGGATTTCGGTTACGAGCAGTACTTC
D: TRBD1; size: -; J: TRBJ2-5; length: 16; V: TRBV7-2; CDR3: CASSRLGQGFGETQYF; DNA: TGTGCCAGCAGCCGACTGGGACAGGGGTTTGGAGAGACCCAGTACTTC
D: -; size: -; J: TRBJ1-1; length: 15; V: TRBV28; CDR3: CASSRNRIMNTEAFF; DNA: TGTGCCAGCAGTCGTAACAGGATCATGAACACTGAAGCTTTCTTT
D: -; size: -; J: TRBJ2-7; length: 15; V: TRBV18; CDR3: CASSPWTGGTYEQYF; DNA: TGTGCCAGCTCACCCTGGACAGGAGGGACCTACGAGCAGTACTTC
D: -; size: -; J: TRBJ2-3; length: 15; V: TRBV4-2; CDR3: CASSKGRGSTDTQYF; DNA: TGTGCCAGCTCTAAAGGGAGGGGGAGCACAGATACGCAGTATTTT
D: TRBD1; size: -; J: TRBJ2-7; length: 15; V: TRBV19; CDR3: CASSMWGTGPYEQYF; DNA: TGTGCCAGTAGTATGTGGGGGACAGGACCCTACGAGCAGTACTTC